This paragraph covers one TCR beta chain sequence. Profiled with immunoSEQ multiplex PCR; TCRdb holds only in-frame clones, not every one. This sample carries roughly 340,000 clones, 88% of them seen once, and the ten largest clones take approximately 7.3%. After removal of 1 base from V and 4 bases from J, the junction contained 1 base not matched to a gene. The CDR3 is made up of 13 amino acids. Looked up from germline, CDR1 is GTSNPN and CDR2 is SVGIG (reference sequence). This record comes from a study of blood T cell repertoires in COVID-19. The chain carries TRBV30 and TRBJ1-1, with 9 bases matching TRBD1. The specimen was peripheral blood. This sequence originates from a woman in her sixties or seventies with COVID-19, enrolled during active disease. CDR3 loop: CAWSATGGTEAFF. In nucleotides, the CDR3 is TGTGCCTGGAGTGCGACAGGGGGCACTGAAGCTTTCTTT.